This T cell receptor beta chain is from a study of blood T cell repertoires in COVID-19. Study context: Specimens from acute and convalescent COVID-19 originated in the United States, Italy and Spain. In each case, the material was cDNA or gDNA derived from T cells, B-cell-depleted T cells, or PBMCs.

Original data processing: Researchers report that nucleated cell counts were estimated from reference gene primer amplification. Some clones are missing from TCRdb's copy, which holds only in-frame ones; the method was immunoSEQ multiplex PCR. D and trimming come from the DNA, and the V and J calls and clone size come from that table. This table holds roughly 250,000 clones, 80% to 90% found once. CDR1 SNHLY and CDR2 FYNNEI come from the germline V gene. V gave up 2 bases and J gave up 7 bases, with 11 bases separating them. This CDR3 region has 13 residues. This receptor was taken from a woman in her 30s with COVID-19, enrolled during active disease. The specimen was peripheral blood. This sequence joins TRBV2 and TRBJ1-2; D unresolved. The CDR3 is CASSESGKTGYTF. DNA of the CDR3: TGTGCCAGCAGTGAAAGCGGTAAAACTGGCTACACCTTC.